The 22 T cell receptor beta chains below were found in one sample sequenced in a study of T-cell memory formation after mild COVID-19. TCRdb reanalysed the 5' RACE reads using MiXCR and keeps one entry per CDR3 protein. Of 300,000 or so distinct CDR3 sequences detected, around 15% appear once; the ten largest clones hold 20% to 25%. Sequencing was performed on PBMCs or a T cell subset sorted from them (not recorded which). These receptors were collected from a man aged 18 to 29 who had mild COVID-19 (a few samples of this study predate the infection). Cell type and time point are not known.

The chain links TRBV12-5 to TRBJ1-2; no firm D call. From germline, CDR1 is LGHNT and CDR2 FRNRAP. CDR3 length equals 13 residues. The V end was cut by 4 bases, the J end by 6 bases, with 12 bases between. CDR3 sequence (DNA): TGTGCTAGTGGTTCGGGCCCCCTGAATGGCTACACCTTC. This translates into CASGSGPLNGYTF.

This clonotype showed up many times. The V gene is TRBV5-1, the J gene TRBJ2-5; D is ambiguous. Germline V gives CDR1 SGHRS, CDR2 YFSETQ. V dropped 4 bases and J dropped 6 bases, with 19 bases sitting between them. The CDR3 sequence is 15 residues long. In DNA form, the CDR3 reads TGCGCCAGCAGCCCTCCGGTTGCTAGTATAAAGACCCAGTACTTC. It is translated as CASSPPVASIKTQYF.

V is TRBV18 and J is TRBJ2-1; D not certain. In germline, CDR1 is KGHSH, CDR2 LQKENI. V was pared by 6 bases and J by 5 bases, with 17 bases between. The length of the CDR3 is 15 residues. CDR3 region: CASSPAVGYNNEQFF. In DNA form, the CDR3 reads TGTGCCAGCTCCCCCGCCGTCGGATACAACAATGAGCAGTTCTTC.

In this sample, this clonotype turned up a few times. The rearrangement uses TRBV7-2 and TRBJ2-1; D is perhaps TRBD1 (5 bases). Germline CDR1 SGHTA, CDR2 FQGNSA. The V end lost 5 bases, the J end lost 8 bases, and 13 bases lay between the germline ends. This CDR3 spans 13 amino acids. The CDR3 region has the DNA TGTGCCAGCAGCCCAGGGAACCGGGATGAGCAGTTCTTC. As protein: CASSPGNRDEQFF.

This clonotype was detected many times. The genes are TRBV7-8 and TRBJ2-3; D is unclear. The CDR3 loop spans 13 amino acids. Germline values: CDR1 SGHVS, CDR2 FQNEAQ. The germline V and J ends were trimmed by 2 bases and 1 base, with 4 bases remaining between them. This chain's CDR3 is CASSLQGTDTQYF. In DNA form, the CDR3 reads TGTGCCAGCAGCTTACAGGGCACAGATACGCAGTATTTT.

The V and J genes are TRBV27 and TRBJ1-6; D is uncertain. The CDR3 has 12 amino acids. Germline-derived CDR1 and CDR2 are MNHEY and SMNVEV (reference sequence). The ends were cut back, 6 bases at V and 9 bases at J, with 9 bases in the middle. In DNA, the CDR3 is TGTGCCAGCAGCTCCGGGGTTTCACCCCTCCACTTT. It specifies CASSSGVSPLHF.

This clonotype has just a few counts. The rearrangement links TRBV5-7 to TRBJ2-4, with 10 bases fitting TRBD1. TRBV5-7 is assigned to the ORF class and has an uncertain function. This CDR3 has 18 residues. J lost 2 bases, V lost 0 bases, and 8 bases had no gene match. CDR3 in DNA: TGTGCCAGCAGCTTGGCCGTCGGGACAGGGGTGTCCAAAAACATTCAGTACTTC. Amino acid sequence: CASSLAVGTGVSKNIQYF.

This clonotype was detected a few times. This sequence joins TRBV28 and TRBJ2-2; D uncertain. V was trimmed by 2 bases and J by 1 base, leaving 8 bases between them. Germline V gives CDR1 MDHEN, CDR2 SYDVKM. This CDR3 is built from 15 residues. The CDR3 DNA reads TGTGCCAGCAGTTTAATGGGGATGAACACCGGGGAGCTGTTTTTT. Its protein is CASSLMGMNTGELFF. Based on the CDR3 plus reference TRBV28 and TRBJ2-2, the full variable domain is DVKVTQSSRYLVKRTGEKVFLECVQDMDHENMFWYRQDPGLGLRLIYFSYDVKMKEKGDIPEGYSVSREKKERFSLILESASTNQTSMYLCASSLMGMNTGELFFGEGSRLTVL.

The chain has TRBV20-1 and TRBJ2-5; tentatively, D is TRBD2 (5 bases). This CDR3 spans 13 amino acids. Germline V gene lookup returns CDR1 DFQATT and CDR2 SNEGSKA (reference sequence). V was clipped by 4 bases and J by 4 bases, with 13 bases between them. CDR3 in DNA: TGCAGTGCTACTATGGGGAGAGGAGAGACCCAGTACTTC. Protein product: CSATMGRGETQYF.

The CDR3 protein is CASSPSVLMNTEAFF. The CDR3 bases are TGCGCCAGCAGCCCCTCCGTCCTAATGAACACTGAAGCTTTCTTT. This chain joins TRBV5-1 and TRBJ1-1; D gene uncertain. The CDR3 length is 15 residues. Germline V gives CDR1 SGHRS, CDR2 YFSETQ. Deletions cut 4 bases from V and 0 bases from J, with 13 bases between.

This chain uses TRBV29-1 with TRBJ1-1; weak D call: TRBD1 (6 bases). The CDR3 is 14 residues long. The V gene lost 3 bases and the J gene lost 1 base, with 12 bases spanning the gap. Germline CDR1 is SQVTM and CDR2 is ANQGSEA. The CDR3 spells CSVDPGARNTEAFF. CDR3 nucleotide sequence: TGCAGCGTTGACCCGGGGGCGAGGAACACTGAAGCTTTCTTT.

This chain joins TRBV9 and TRBJ2-1, with D unclear. V shed 3 bases and J shed 7 bases, with 11 bases lying between them. Germline lookup yields CDR1 SGDLS and CDR2 YYNGEE. This CDR3 comprises 13 residues. CDR3 region: CASSAGRENEQFF. CDR3 DNA sequence: TGTGCCAGCAGCGCAGGACGAGAGAATGAGCAGTTCTTC.

The J gene is TRBJ2-1, the V gene TRBV3-1; D not certain. The CDR3 sequence is 11 residues long. CDR1 is LGHDT and CDR2 is YNNKEL in the germline V gene (reference sequence). The germline V and J ends were trimmed by 5 bases and 8 bases, with 7 bases remaining between them. CDR3 region: CASSRVDEQFF. Written as DNA, the CDR3 is TGTGCCAGCAGCAGGGTAGATGAGCAGTTCTTC.

This clonotype appeared many times. The chain carries TRBV4-1 and TRBJ1-2; no clear D. CDR1 is MGHRA and CDR2 is YSYEKL in the germline V gene. The length of the CDR3 is 12 residues. V dropped 0 bases and J dropped 5 bases, with 4 bases sitting between them. The CDR3 DNA follows: TGCGCCAGCAGCCAAGAGGGGTATGGCTACACCTTC. Protein: CASSQEGYGYTF.

This chain joins TRBV3-1 and TRBJ1-2; tentative D call: TRBD1 (5 bases). The CDR3 spans 16 residues. The germline gives CDR1 LGHDT, CDR2 YNNKEL (reference sequence). Trimming left V 3 bases short and J 1 base short, with 15 bases between. CDR3 loop: CASSQVRGSGNYGYTF. The CDR3 region has the DNA TGTGCCAGCAGCCAGGTCCGGGGGTCGGGTAACTATGGCTACACCTTC.

This clonotype was detected a few times. The chain is built from TRBV2 and TRBJ2-7; D possibly corresponds to TRBD2 (5 bases). The CDR3 has 16 residues. Germline loops: CDR1 SNHLY, CDR2 FYNNEI. V was clipped by 2 bases and J by 6 bases, with 20 bases between them. Here the CDR3 DNA reads TGTGCCAGCAGTGAAACCCGAGTTCCAGCGGTACGCGAGCAGTACTTC. This sequence encodes CASSETRVPAVREQYF.

This clonotype was found a few times. CDR3 nucleotide sequence: TGTGCCAGCAGCTTGATGAATTCACCCCTCCACTTT. Amino acid sequence: CASSLMNSPLHF. The chain combines TRBV5-4 with TRBJ1-6; D not certain. V lost 1 base to trimming and J lost 7 bases, with 3 bases between them. CDR3 length: 12 residues. Germline V gives CDR1 SGHNT, CDR2 YYREEE (reference sequence).

This clonotype was counted only a few times. The rearrangement joins TRBV11-2 to TRBJ2-2; D remains ambiguous. CDR1 SGHAT and CDR2 FQNNGV come from the germline V gene. V was shortened by 1 base and J by 6 bases, with 9 bases between the two germline ends. The CDR3 is 14 residues long. The CDR3 DNA follows: TGTGCCAGCAGCTTAGTCTCAACGCCCGGGGAGCTGTTTTTT. It encodes CASSLVSTPGELFF.

CDR3 loop: CASTPKGVRFNEKLFF. The CDR3 DNA reads TGTGCCAGCACCCCTAAGGGTGTGAGATTTAATGAAAAACTGTTTTTT. The rearrangement links TRBV12-3 or TRBV12-4 to TRBJ1-4; no firm D call. V was shortened by 7 bases and J by 4 bases, with 19 bases between the two germline ends. The CDR3 is 16 residues long.

The CDR3 sequence: CASSWAGAETDTQYF. The CDR3 bases are TGCGCCAGCAGCTGGGCCGGGGCGGAGACAGATACGCAGTATTTT. This chain connects TRBV5-1 to TRBJ2-3; D is possibly TRBD1 or TRBD2 (5 bases each). V was trimmed by 3 bases and J by 3 bases, leaving 14 bases between them. In germline, CDR1 is SGHRS, CDR2 YFSETQ. This CDR3 comprises 15 residues.

This clonotype was observed a handful of times. The rearrangement links TRBV20-1 to TRBJ2-7, with 12 bases matching TRBD2. Per the germline V gene, CDR1 is DFQATT and CDR2 is SNEGSKA (reference sequence). Trimming removed 6 bases from V and 5 bases from J; junction bases left unmatched: 5. CDR3 length equals 13 residues. The CDR3 DNA sequence: TGCAGTGCGGGTGCTAGCGGGAGGGACGAGCAGTACTTC. Protein: CSAGASGRDEQYF.

This chain links TRBV10-2 with TRBJ2-3; 9 nucleotides match TRBD2. The CDR3 length is 15 residues. Germline values: CDR1 WSHSY, CDR2 SAAADI. V trimming: 11 bases; J trimming: 0 bases; junction bases outside the gene matches: 9. The CDR3 sequence is CAGAGGPASTDTQYF. In nucleotides, the CDR3 is TGCGCCGGAGCGGGGGGTCCAGCTAGCACAGATACGCAGTATTTT.